The 18 T cell receptor beta chains below were found in one sample sequenced in a study of cytomegalovirus exposure and HLA in healthy donors (dated by TCRdb to the late 2010s). The method behind the library was the immunoSEQ multiplex PCR assay. The multiplex PCR relied on a mix of 60 forward primers for TCR Vbeta segments and 13 reverse primers for TCR Jbeta segments. The table was pulled from immuneACCESS by TCRdb, which kept in-frame rearrangements only. Such tables lose some clones; where checked, under half of the loss comes from unresolved V genes, and the rest has no known cause. This sample comprises 60,000 to 95,000 clones, roughly 88% of them detected only once. The ten largest account for under 20% of the sample. The material sequenced was PBMCs. These TCRs come from a man between 65 and 85 years old in good health and CMV-seropositive.

This chain joins TRBV6-1 and TRBJ1-2; 9 bases agree with TRBD1. Per germline, CDR1 MNHNS and CDR2 SASEGT. The CDR3 has 15 amino acids. V gave up 1 base and J gave up 3 bases; unmatched junction bases: 3. The CDR3, as DNA: TGTGCCAGCAGTGAAGTTGACAGGGGGGACTATGGCTACACCTTC. Translating gives CASSEVDRGDYGYTF.

V usage is TRBV5-1 and J usage is TRBJ1-2; the match to TRBD1 covers 7 bases. The ends lost 4 bases at V and 2 bases at J; junction bases unmatched: 2. CDR1 is SGHRS, CDR2 YFSETQ, per germline. The CDR3 is 13 residues long. The CDR3 here is CASSKGQNYGYTF. The CDR3 coding sequence is TGCGCCAGCAGCAAGGGACAGAACTATGGCTACACCTTC.

The chain joins TRBV2 to TRBJ2-5; the D gene is possibly TRBD1 (7 bases). The germline V gene has CDR1 SNHLY and CDR2 FYNNEI. The ends were cut back, 11 bases at V and 3 bases at J, with 13 bases in the middle. The CDR3 has 12 amino acids. The CDR3 here is CALRGDEETQYF. In nucleotides, the CDR3 is TGTGCCCTCAGGGGGGACGAAGAGACCCAGTACTTC.

This clone was recorded only once. The rearrangement uses TRBV4-3 and TRBJ1-1; D uncertain. This CDR3 is 17 amino acids long. Trimming stripped 4 bases from V and 3 bases from J, with 21 bases between. The V gene's germline CDR1 is LGHNA and CDR2 YSLEER. CDR3 protein: CASSPYVGSRWDTEAFF. In DNA, the CDR3 is TGCGCCAGCAGCCCCTACGTGGGCTCTCGGTGGGACACTGAAGCTTTCTTT.

The chain is built from TRBV28 and TRBJ2-7; TRBD1 agrees at 9 bases. J gave up 4 bases and V 6 bases, and 10 bases lay outside the gene matches. Germline V lookup: CDR1 MDHEN, CDR2 SYDVKM. The CDR3 is 15 residues long. The DNA for the CDR3 is TGTGCCAGCAGCCAAACGGACAGGGGCAGGTACGAGCAGTACTTC. This gives the protein CASSQTDRGRYEQYF. The full variable domain, in which reference TRBV28 and TRBJ2-7 provide the parts outside the CDR3, is DVKVTQSSRYLVKRTGEKVFLECVQDMDHENMFWYRQDPGLGLRLIYFSYDVKMKEKGDIPEGYSVSREKKERFSLILESASTNQTSMYLCASSQTDRGRYEQYFGPGTRLTVT.

This chain connects TRBV28 to TRBJ2-7; D unclear. CDR3 length: 13 residues. Trimming removed 6 bases from V and 0 bases from J, with 9 bases in between. CDR1 is MDHEN, CDR2 SYDVKM, per germline. DNA of the CDR3: TGTGCCAGCAGCGTTTGGCCCTCCTACGAGCAGTACTTC. Protein sequence: CASSVWPSYEQYF.

The chain employs TRBV29-1 and TRBJ2-3; no clear D gene. The CDR3 length is 10 residues. CDR1 and CDR2 from the germline V gene are SQVTM and ANQGSEA. With 4 bases removed from V and 5 bases from J, the gap between germline ends came to 4 bases. DNA for the CDR3: TGCAGCGTTGCCGTAGATACGCAGTATTTT. Protein: CSVAVDTQYF.

This clone turned up a few times. The chain combines TRBV9 with TRBJ2-2; no firm D call. The CDR3 is 15 amino acids. The germline V gene encodes CDR1 SGDLS and CDR2 YYNGEE. Trimming shortened V by 4 bases and J by 5 bases, and 15 bases separated the two germline ends. The CDR3 DNA follows: TGTGCCAGCAGCAGCGCCGTCCGAGGAACCGGGGAGCTGTTTTTT. Protein sequence: CASSSAVRGTGELFF.

The chain has TRBV7-8 and TRBJ2-7; possible D gene TRBD2, 5 bases. Deletions cut 6 bases from V and 3 bases from J, with 15 bases between. The germline V gene encodes CDR1 SGHVS and CDR2 FQNEAQ. The CDR3 spans 14 residues. The DNA for the CDR3 is TGTGCCAGCAGGTCCCGAGGGCCTATCTACGAGCAGTACTTC. Translating gives CASRSRGPIYEQYF.

The chain is built from TRBV5-4 and TRBJ2-1, with 12 bases aligning to TRBD2. The CDR3 runs 16 residues. Germline trimming cut 2 bases from V and 7 bases from J; bases unmatched to any gene: 7. CDR1 and CDR2 from the germline V gene are SGHNT and YYREEE (reference sequence). CDR3 region: CASSLPGLAGSNEQFF. In DNA form, the CDR3 reads TGTGCCAGCAGCTTACCGGGACTAGCGGGTAGTAATGAGCAGTTCTTC. The full variable domain, rest sourced from reference TRBV5-4 and TRBJ2-1, is ETGVTQSPTHLIKTRGQQVTLRCSSQSGHNTVSWYQQALGQGPQFIFQYYREEENGRGNFPPRFSGLQFPNYSSELNVNALELDDSALYLCASSLPGLAGSNEQFFGPGTRLTVL.

The chain links TRBV10-1 to TRBJ2-2, with no clear D. CDR3 length: 14 amino acids. The V gene's germline CDR1 is WNHNN and CDR2 SYGVQD (reference sequence). Trimming took off 6 bases at V and 0 bases at J, with 8 bases between the two ends. The CDR3 is CASRMRSNTGELFF. The CDR3, as DNA: TGCGCCAGCAGAATGCGGTCGAACACCGGGGAGCTGTTTTTT.

The V gene is TRBV7-9, the J gene TRBJ2-1, with 8 bases fitting TRBD2. In germline, CDR1 is SEHNR, CDR2 FQNEAQ (reference sequence). With V trimmed by 6 bases and J by 1 base, 8 bases remained unmatched. The CDR3 has 16 amino acids. The CDR3 protein is CASSSLAGGSYNEQFF. As DNA, the CDR3 is TGTGCCAGCAGTTCTCTGGCGGGAGGATCCTACAATGAGCAGTTCTTC. Combining the CDR3 with reference TRBV7-9 and TRBJ2-1 gives the whole variable domain DTGVSQNPRHKITKRGQNVTFRCDPISEHNRLYWYRQTLGQGPEFLTYFQNEAQLEKSRLLSDRFSAERPKGSFSTLEIQRTEQGDSAMYLCASSSLAGGSYNEQFFGPGTRLTVL.

The chain links TRBV5-1 to TRBJ1-4, with 7 bases matching TRBD1. The germline gives CDR1 SGHRS, CDR2 YFSETQ. The CDR3 has 13 residues. V lost 7 bases, J lost 4 bases, and 4 bases stayed unmatched. In nucleotides, the CDR3 is TGCGCCAGCGGGACAGCATTTAATGAAAAACTGTTTTTT. Translated, it gives CASGTAFNEKLFF.

V usage is TRBV11-2 and J usage is TRBJ2-1; no clear D. The length of the CDR3 is 14 residues. The V gene lost 5 bases and the J gene lost 3 bases, with 11 bases spanning the gap. The V gene's germline CDR1 is SGHAT and CDR2 FQNNGV. In DNA, the CDR3 is TGTGCCAGCAGCCCCAGTGGCAGCTACAATGAGCAGTTCTTC. Translated, it gives CASSPSGSYNEQFF.

CDR3 loop: CASSSTVANYGYTF. CDR3 bases: TGTGCCAGCAGCTCGACTGTGGCTAACTATGGCTACACCTTC. The chain is built from TRBV7-2 and TRBJ1-2; unclear D gene. Germline loops: CDR1 SGHTA, CDR2 FQGNSA. The CDR3 covers 14 residues. Deletions cut 4 bases from V and 0 bases from J, with 9 bases between.

The chain uses TRBV5-1 and TRBJ2-1, with a tentative D call TRBD1 (6 bases). Germline V gene lookup returns CDR1 SGHRS and CDR2 YFSETQ. This CDR3 is 15 amino acids long. Trimming removed 3 bases from V and 0 bases from J, with 10 bases in between. The CDR3 DNA follows: TGCGCCAGCAGCTCCGGGACAAACTCCTACAATGAGCAGTTCTTC. It yields the protein CASSSGTNSYNEQFF.

The genes are TRBV30 and TRBJ1-1; D might be TRBD1 (5 bases). Germline V gene data show CDR1 as GTSNPN and CDR2 as SVGIG (reference sequence). V was clipped by 4 bases and J by 5 bases, with 17 bases between them. The CDR3 is 14 residues long. In DNA, the CDR3 is TGTGCCTGGACGGGGGGAGGGCCGGGGACTGAAGCTTTCTTT. It specifies CAWTGGGPGTEAFF.

In the case of this clone: One end of the junction fails to match germline, which may point to a read error. The chain uses TRBV20-1 and TRBJ1-4; D gene uncertain. Germline V gene sequence: CDR1 DFQATT, CDR2 SNEGSKA (reference sequence). This CDR3 has 11 amino acids. The CDR3 DNA sequence: TGCAGTGCTAGAACTGATGAAAAACTGTTTTTT. Amino acids: CSARTDEKLFF.